The present entry profiles one T cell receptor beta chain with its context. These data are taken from a study of blood T cell repertoires in COVID-19. The CDR3 has 15 residues. The V end lost 6 bases, the J end lost 0 bases, and 12 bases lay between the germline ends. The germline V gene encodes CDR1 SGHRS and CDR2 YFSETQ. Here immunoSEQ multiplex PCR was the method, and the copy in TCRdb shows in-frame clones only, minus some. The profile shows 60,000 to 70,000 clones, about 84% of them singletons. The V call is TRBV5-1, the J call TRBJ1-4; weak D call: TRBD1 (5 bases). Sequenced input: peripheral blood. The origin of this receptor is a human donor in a cohort sampled during active COVID-19. The CDR3 bases are TGCGCCAGCAAGGCGGGGGGGTCAACTAATGAAAAACTGTTTTTT. This gives the protein CASKAGGSTNEKLFF.